This T cell receptor beta chain was recovered during a study of regulatory T cells in long-lasting Graves disease. Regarding time point: newly diagnosed GD, antithyroid drugs for less than 3 months. Construction of the TCR library relied on RNA isolated from PBMCs. This clonotype was seen repeatedly, ten times or more. No antigen is known for it. To make TCR beta libraries, researchers used iRepertoire HTBI primers and Arm-PCR of CDR3 regions. How the authors handled the data: Across the samples, identification revealed about 62 TRBV and around 14 TRBJ segments. TCRdb reanalysed the multiplex PCR reads using MiXCR and keeps one entry per CDR3 protein. What appears here as the V and J calls and clone size reflects TCRdb's work, not the paper's. The table includes around 500,000 distinct CDR3 sequences, 16% detected once. General study findings and limits: It was peripheral blood alone, not thyroid tissue, that was studied.

This sample was shared with a second study, whose subject was T cells in Graves' hyperthyroidism and ophthalmopathy. That source adds: When ophthalmopathy did not progress within 18 months, Graves' hyperthyroidism was considered stable.

This TCR derives from a woman aged 40-60 years with Graves disease. The starting material was peripheral blood mononuclear cells (PBMCs), obtained at new diagnosis, from a patient treated with antithyroid drugs.

The CDR3 loop is CASSSEDGEQFF. CDR3 DNA sequence: TGCGCCAGCAGTTCGGAAGACGGTGAGCAGTTCTTC. V usage is TRBV5-1 and J usage is TRBJ2-1; no definite D call. V gave up 5 bases and J gave up 9 bases, with 12 bases separating them. Germline V CDR1 and CDR2: SGHRS, YFSETQ. The CDR3 length is 12 residues.